These T cell receptor beta chains were read from a single sample in a study of shared clonotypes between healthy human individuals. Sequencing used immunoSEQ multiplex PCR; TCRdb keeps in-frame clones, though not all of them. Of 500,000 to 550,000 clones listed, 90% to 97% are singletons. Sequencing was carried out using naive CD4+ T cells sorted from blood. The receptors here all came from a woman in her thirties in good health. Each CDR3 is given with its conserved first and last residue. The D gene is left open where the match is weak. Not every row has a clone size; where given, it reads once, few, many or a size class.

>.|TRBJ2-1|.|TRBV9
CASSPKLGVYNEQFF
TGTGCCAGCAGCCCTAAATTAGGGGTCTACAATGAGCAGTTCTTC
>.|TRBJ2-5|TRBD2|TRBV2
CASSGAVGGDPGETQYF
TGTGCCAGCAGTGGGGCGGTGGGAGGGGACCCGGGGGAGACCCAGTACTTC
>.|TRBJ2-4|.|TRBV5-5
CASSFENIQYF
TGTGCCAGCAGCTTTGAAAACATTCAGTACTTC
>.|TRBJ2-1|TRBD2|TRBV27
CASSLRLAANNEQFF
TGTGCCAGCAGTCTCCGACTAGCGGCTAACAATGAGCAGTTCTTC
>.|TRBJ2-5|.|TRBV5-4
CASSFGAGGETQYF
TGTGCCAGCAGCTTCGGGGCGGGCGGGGAGACCCAGTACTTC
>.|TRBJ2-7|TRBD1|TRBV5-1
CASSAGTVSYEQYF
TGCGCCAGCAGCGCCGGGACAGTCTCCTACGAGCAGTACTTC
>.|TRBJ1-5|.|TRBV19
CASSIEQGGQPQHF
TGTGCCAGTAGTATAGAACAGGGTGGCCAGCCCCAGCATTTT
>.|TRBJ1-5|.|TRBV7-2
CASSLNGRPQHF
TGTGCCAGCAGCTTAAACGGTCGACCCCAGCATTTT
>.|TRBJ2-5|.|TRBV5-4
CASSSGNYRETQYF
TGTGCCAGCAGCTCAGGGAACTACCGAGAGACCCAGTACTTC
>.|TRBJ2-7|.|TRBV5-4
CASSFGVGGQYF
TGTGCCAGCAGCTTTGGGGTCGGCGGGCAGTACTTC
>.|TRBJ2-7|TRBD2|TRBV18
CASSPPREVHHEQYF
TGTGCCAGCTCACCTCCTCGGGAGGTCCACCACGAGCAGTACTTC
>.|TRBJ1-1|.|TRBV10-3
CAISESNDATAFF
TGTGCCATCAGTGAGTCGAATGATGCGACAGCTTTCTTT
>.|TRBJ1-5|.|TRBV27
CASSPRGGGQPQHF
TGTGCCAGCAGTCCTAGGGGTGGCGGACAGCCCCAGCATTTT
>few|TRBJ2-2|TRBD1|TRBV2
CASRRDRGAGELFF
TGTGCCAGTCGCCGGGACAGGGGAGCCGGGGAGCTGTTTTTT
>.|TRBJ2-1|TRBD1|TRBV2
CASTPGQGYNEQFF
TGTGCCAGCACCCCGGGACAGGGGTACAATGAGCAGTTCTTC
>.|TRBJ2-5|.|TRBV10-1
CASSDTGAGGQETQYF
TGCGCCAGCAGTGATACGGGGGCTGGGGGGCAAGAGACCCAGTACTTC
>.|TRBJ2-1|.|TRBV15
CATSRVVGSSDEQFF
TGTGCCACCAGCAGAGTAGTGGGATCTTCCGATGAGCAGTTCTTC
>.|TRBJ2-7|.|TRBV29-1
CSVGRSGVPYEQYF
TGCAGCGTTGGAAGGTCAGGGGTCCCCTACGAGCAGTACTTC
>.|TRBJ2-7|TRBD2|TRBV5-5
CATSGLAGSSSYEQYF
TGTGCCACCTCGGGACTAGCGGGTTCTAGCTCCTACGAGCAGTACTTC
>.|TRBJ2-7|.|TRBV21-1
CASSKAPPACPEQYF
TGTGCCAGCAGCAAAGCGCCCCCAGCCTGTCCAGAGCAGTACTTC
>.|TRBJ2-4|.|TRBV2
CASSETAHPVKNIQYF
TGTGCCAGCAGTGAAACAGCCCACCCGGTCAAAAACATTCAGTACTTC
>.|TRBJ2-7|TRBD2|TRBV4-1
CASSPSSGTLSYEQYF
TGCGCCAGCAGCCCTTCTAGCGGGACCCTCTCCTACGAGCAGTACTTC
>.|TRBJ1-2|TRBD1|TRBV4-2
CASSQSGGDGYTF
TGTGCCAGCAGCCAATCAGGGGGCGATGGCTACACCTTC
>.|TRBJ1-2|.|TRBV7-8
CASSLDSRQGLGYTF
TGTGCCAGCAGCTTAGACAGCAGGCAGGGGTTAGGCTACACCTTC
>.|TRBJ1-1|.|TRBV6-5
CASRNVRGFKAFF
TGTGCCAGCAGAAACGTAAGGGGATTTAAAGCTTTCTTT
>.|TRBJ2-7|.|TRBV6-6
CASSYEGTPNADEQYF
TGTGCCAGCAGTTACGAAGGGACGCCGAACGCCGACGAGCAGTACTTC
>.|TRBJ1-1|TRBD1|TRBV18
CASSPFPGQVVIGTEAFF
TGTGCCAGCTCACCATTCCCGGGACAGGTGGTTATAGGCACTGAAGCTTTCTTT
>.|TRBJ1-3|.|TRBV10-3
CAATTGFGNTIYF
TGTGCCGCAACGACAGGTTTCGGAAACACCATATATTTT
>.|TRBJ2-7|TRBD1|TRBV5-1
CASSLGFTDRGSYEQYF
TGCGCCAGCAGCTTGGGGTTTACCGACAGGGGCTCCTACGAGCAGTACTTC
>.|TRBJ2-7|.|TRBV27
CASSSDGTLYEQYF
TGTGCCAGCAGTTCGGACGGGACTCTTTACGAGCAGTACTTC
>.|TRBJ2-7|.|TRBV5-5
CASSLSPVEQYF
TGTGCCAGCAGCTTGAGCCCCGTCGAGCAGTACTTC
>.|TRBJ2-4|.|TRBV10-3
CAISEAYGRDIQYF
TGTGCCATCAGTGAAGCCTACGGCAGGGACATTCAGTACTTC
>.|TRBJ2-2|.|TRBV12-5
CASGFWGTGELFF
TGTGCTAGTGGTTTTTGGGGGACCGGGGAGCTGTTTTTT
>.|TRBJ2-2|.|TRBV18
CASSPPGQYRAGELFF
TGTGCCAGCTCACCACCCGGTCAGTATAGGGCCGGGGAGCTGTTTTTT
>.|TRBJ2-5|.|TRBV7-9
CASSLWYGQETQYF
TGTGCCAGCAGCTTATGGTACGGACAAGAGACCCAGTACTTC
>.|TRBJ2-3|TRBD2|TRBV28
CASGSGLAGVTDTQYF
TGTGCCAGCGGAAGTGGCCTAGCGGGGGTCACAGATACGCAGTATTTT
>.|TRBJ2-1|.|TRBV5-4
CASSFTLAGFLATEQFF
TGTGCCAGCAGCTTCACTCTAGCTGGCTTTTTGGCGACGGAGCAGTTCTTC
>.|TRBJ1-2|.|TRBV11-2
CASSGQRSGYTF
TGTGCCAGCAGCGGACAGAGATCTGGCTACACCTTC
>.|TRBJ1-5|TRBD1|TRBV7-8
CASSEGQGRNQPQHF
TGTGCCAGCAGCGAGGGACAGGGGCGGAATCAGCCCCAGCATTTT
>.|TRBJ2-7|.|TRBV21-1
CASSKAPGFYYEQYF
TGTGCCAGCAGCAAAGCGCCGGGGTTCTACTACGAGCAGTACTTC
>.|TRBJ2-1|.|TRBV7-9
CASSLVSAARFYNEQFF
TGTGCCAGCAGCTTAGTCTCTGCTGCGCGTTTCTACAATGAGCAGTTCTTC
>.|TRBJ2-2|TRBD2|TRBV7-9
CASRPAGGGTGELFF
TGTGCCAGCAGACCAGCGGGAGGAGGCACCGGGGAGCTGTTTTTT
>.|TRBJ2-3|TRBD2|TRBV9
CASSVGLAGGIDTQYF
TGTGCCAGCAGCGTAGGTCTAGCGGGAGGTATTGATACGCAGTATTTT
>.|TRBJ2-7|TRBD1|TRBV11-1
CASRGTDLYEQYF
TGTGCCAGCAGGGGGACAGACCTCTACGAGCAGTACTTC
>.|TRBJ2-7|.|TRBV13
CASSLSSYEQYF
TGTGCCAGCAGCTTAAGTTCCTACGAGCAGTACTTC
>.|TRBJ2-1|.|TRBV10-1
CASSDRGEQFF
TGCGCCAGCAGTGATCGGGGTGAGCAGTTCTTC
>.|TRBJ1-2|.|TRBV5-1
CASSANNYGYTF
TGCGCCAGCAGCGCCAATAACTATGGCTACACCTTC
>.|TRBJ2-5|TRBD1|TRBV28
CASRHRGKETQYF
TGTGCCAGCAGACACAGGGGAAAAGAGACCCAGTACTTC
>.|TRBJ2-7|TRBD1|TRBV10-3
CAIREGQGTHEQYF
TGTGCCATCAGGGAGGGACAGGGGACCCACGAGCAGTACTTC
>.|TRBJ1-1|.|TRBV7-9
CASSPSVGTEAFF
TGTGCCAGCAGCCCCTCGGTTGGCACTGAAGCTTTCTTT
>.|TRBJ2-7|.|TRBV18
CASSPERGARYEQYF
TGTGCCAGCTCACCAGAAAGGGGGGCCCGCTACGAGCAGTACTTC
>.|TRBJ1-5|.|TRBV28
CASSSQIRQQYSNQPQHF
TGTGCCAGCAGTTCGCAAATCCGACAGCAATATAGCAATCAGCCCCAGCATTTT
>.|TRBJ1-5|.|TRBV25-1
CASSEVGSSQPQHF
TGTGCCAGCAGTGAAGTGGGATCCAGTCAGCCCCAGCATTTT
>.|TRBJ2-3|.|TRBV28
CASSFQGYDTDTQYF
TGTGCCAGCAGTTTTCAGGGATATGACACAGATACGCAGTATTTT
>.|TRBJ2-5|TRBD2|TRBV10-3
CAISGPLLAGGKETQYF
TGTGCCATCAGTGGGCCGTTGCTAGCGGGAGGGAAAGAGACCCAGTACTTC
>.|TRBJ1-2|.|TRBV28
CASKASYGYTF
TGTGCCAGCAAAGCGAGCTATGGCTACACCTTC
>.|TRBJ2-7|TRBD2|TRBV5-1
CASSLWTSAAYEQYF
TGCGCCAGCAGCCTGTGGACTAGCGCAGCCTACGAGCAGTACTTC
>.|TRBJ1-3|TRBD1|TRBV7-8
CASSGQGFFGNTIYF
TGTGCCAGCAGCGGACAGGGGTTCTTTGGAAACACCATATATTTT
>.|TRBJ2-7|.|TRBV5-1
CASSLETGTYEQYF
TGCGCCAGCAGCTTGGAAACTGGAACCTACGAGCAGTACTTC